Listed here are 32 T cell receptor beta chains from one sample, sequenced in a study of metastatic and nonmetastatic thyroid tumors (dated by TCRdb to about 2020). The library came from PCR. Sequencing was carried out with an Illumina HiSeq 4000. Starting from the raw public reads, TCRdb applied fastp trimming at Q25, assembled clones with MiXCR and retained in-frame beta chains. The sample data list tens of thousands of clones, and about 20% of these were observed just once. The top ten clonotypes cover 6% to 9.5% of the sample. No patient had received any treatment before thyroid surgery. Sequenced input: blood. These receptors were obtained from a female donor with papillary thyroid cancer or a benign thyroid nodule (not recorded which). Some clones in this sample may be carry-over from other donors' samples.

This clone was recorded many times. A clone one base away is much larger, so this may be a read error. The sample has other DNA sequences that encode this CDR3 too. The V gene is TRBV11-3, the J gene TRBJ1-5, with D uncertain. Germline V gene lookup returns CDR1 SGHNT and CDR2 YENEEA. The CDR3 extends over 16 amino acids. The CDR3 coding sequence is TGCGCCAGCAGCTTAGTCACTCGGGAGTTCTTAGGGCCCCAGCATTTT. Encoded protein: CASSLVTREFLGPQHF. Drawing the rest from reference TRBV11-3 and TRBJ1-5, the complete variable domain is EAGVVQSPRYKIIEKKQPVAFWCNPISGHNTLYWYLQNLGQGPELLIRYENEEAVDDSQLPKDRFSAERLKGVDSTLKIQPAELGDSAVYLCASSLVTREFLGPQHFGDGTRLSIL.

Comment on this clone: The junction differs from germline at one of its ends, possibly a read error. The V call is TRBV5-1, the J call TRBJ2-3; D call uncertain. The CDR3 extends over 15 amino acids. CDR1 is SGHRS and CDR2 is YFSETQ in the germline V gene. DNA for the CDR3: TGCGCCAGCCGCTTATCGACCTCGTGCCGGGATACGCAGTATTTT. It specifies CASRLSTSCRDTQYF. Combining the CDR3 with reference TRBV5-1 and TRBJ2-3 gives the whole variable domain KAGVTQTPRYLIKTRGQQVTLSCSPISGHRSVSWYQQTPGQGLQFLFEYFSETQRNKGNFPGRFSGRQFSNSRSEMNVSTLELGDSALYLCASRLSTSCRDTQYFGPGTRLTVL.

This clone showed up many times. The CDR3 nucleotides read TGTGCCAGCAGCCCGGGGTCAGGGGGCTTCGGCTATGGCTACACCTTC. It codes for CASSPGSGGFGYGYTF. V is TRBV7-9 and J is TRBJ1-2; TRBD1 matches 8 bases. The CDR3 covers 16 residues. Trimming removed 5 bases from V and 4 bases from J; junction bases left unmatched: 12. Germline CDR1 reads SEHNR; CDR2 reads FQNEAQ (reference sequence).

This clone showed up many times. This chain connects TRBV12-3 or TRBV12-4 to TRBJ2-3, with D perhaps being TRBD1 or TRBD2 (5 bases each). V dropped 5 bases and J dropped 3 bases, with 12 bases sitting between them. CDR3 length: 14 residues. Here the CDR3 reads CASSKGTITDTQYF. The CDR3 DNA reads TGTGCCAGCAGTAAAGGGACCATAACAGATACGCAGTATTTT.

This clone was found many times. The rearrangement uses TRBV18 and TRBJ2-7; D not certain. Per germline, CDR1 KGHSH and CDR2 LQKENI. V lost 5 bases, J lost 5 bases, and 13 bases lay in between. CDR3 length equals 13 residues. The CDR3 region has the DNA TGTGCCAGCTCAATTGGGCGAAATGACGAGCAGTACTTC. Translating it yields CASSIGRNDEQYF.

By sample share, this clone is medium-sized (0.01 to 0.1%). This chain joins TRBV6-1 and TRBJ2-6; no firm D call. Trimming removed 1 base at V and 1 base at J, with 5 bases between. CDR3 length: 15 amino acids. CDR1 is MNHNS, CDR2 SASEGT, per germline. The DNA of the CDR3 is TGTGCCAGCAGTGAAGGGATATCTGGGGCCAACGTCCTGACTTTC. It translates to CASSEGISGANVLTF.

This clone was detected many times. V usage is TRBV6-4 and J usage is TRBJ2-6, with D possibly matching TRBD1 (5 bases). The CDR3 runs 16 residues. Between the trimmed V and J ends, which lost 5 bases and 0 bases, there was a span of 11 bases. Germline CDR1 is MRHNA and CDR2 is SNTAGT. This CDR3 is CASSPQGSSGANVLTF. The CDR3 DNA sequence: TGTGCCAGCAGTCCTCAGGGAAGCTCTGGGGCCAACGTCCTGACTTTC.

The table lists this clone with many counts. CDR3 bases: TGTGCCAGCAGTTTGACAGGGATGAACACCGGGGAGCTGTTTTTT. As protein: CASSLTGMNTGELFF. The rearrangement links TRBV28 to TRBJ2-2; 7 bases fit TRBD1. The CDR3 totals 15 residues. Germline assignment: CDR1 MDHEN and CDR2 SYDVKM. The V and J ends lost 3 bases and 1 base, in that order; junction bases with no gene match: 2.

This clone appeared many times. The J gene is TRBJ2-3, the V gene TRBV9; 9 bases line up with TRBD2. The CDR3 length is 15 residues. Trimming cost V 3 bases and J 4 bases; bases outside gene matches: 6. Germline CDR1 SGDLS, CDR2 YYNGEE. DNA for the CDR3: TGTGCCAGCAGCGCCGCAGCGGGAGGCTCAGATACGCAGTATTTT. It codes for CASSAAAGGSDTQYF.

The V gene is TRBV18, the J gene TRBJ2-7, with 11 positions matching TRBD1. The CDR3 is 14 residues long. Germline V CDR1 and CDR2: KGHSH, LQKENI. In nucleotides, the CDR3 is TGTGCTAGCGCCGGGACAGGGGGCTCCTACGAGCAGTACTTC. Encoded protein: CASAGTGGSYEQYF.

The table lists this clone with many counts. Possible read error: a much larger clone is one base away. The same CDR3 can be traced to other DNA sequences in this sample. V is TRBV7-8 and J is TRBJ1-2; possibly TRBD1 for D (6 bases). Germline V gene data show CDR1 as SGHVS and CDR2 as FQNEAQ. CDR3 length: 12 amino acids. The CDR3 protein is CASSLGGYGYTF. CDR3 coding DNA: TGCGCCAGCAGCTTAGGGGGGTATGGCTACACCTTC. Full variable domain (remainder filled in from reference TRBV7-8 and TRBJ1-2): GAGVSQSPRYKVAKRGQDVALRCDPISGHVSLFWYQQALGQGPEFLTYFQNEAQLDKSGLPSDRFFAERPEGSVSTLKIQRTQQEDSAVYLCASSLGGYGYTFGSGTRLTVV.

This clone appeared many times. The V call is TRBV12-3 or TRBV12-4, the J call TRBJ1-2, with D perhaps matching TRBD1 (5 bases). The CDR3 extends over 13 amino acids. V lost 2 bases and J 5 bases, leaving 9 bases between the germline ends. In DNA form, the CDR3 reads TGTGCCAGCAGTTTAAACAGGCGGTATGGCTACACCTTC. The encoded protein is CASSLNRRYGYTF.

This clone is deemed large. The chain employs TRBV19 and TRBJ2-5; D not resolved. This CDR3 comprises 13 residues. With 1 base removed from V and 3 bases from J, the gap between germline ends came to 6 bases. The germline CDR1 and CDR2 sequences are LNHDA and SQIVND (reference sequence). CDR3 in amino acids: CASSIAIKETQYF. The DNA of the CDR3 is TGTGCCAGTAGTATAGCCATAAAAGAGACCCAGTACTTC. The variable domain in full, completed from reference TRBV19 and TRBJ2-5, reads DGGITQSPKYLFRKEGQNVTLSCEQNLNHDAMYWYRQDPGQGLRLIYYSQIVNDFQKGDIAEGYSVSREKKESFPLTVTSAQKNPTAFYLCASSIAIKETQYFGPGTRLLVL.

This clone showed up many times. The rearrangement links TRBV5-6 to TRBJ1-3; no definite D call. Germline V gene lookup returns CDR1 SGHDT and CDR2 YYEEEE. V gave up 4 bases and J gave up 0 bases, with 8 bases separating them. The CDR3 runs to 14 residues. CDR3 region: CASSVEGSGNTIYF. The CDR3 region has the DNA TGTGCCAGCAGCGTGGAGGGCTCTGGAAACACCATATATTTT.

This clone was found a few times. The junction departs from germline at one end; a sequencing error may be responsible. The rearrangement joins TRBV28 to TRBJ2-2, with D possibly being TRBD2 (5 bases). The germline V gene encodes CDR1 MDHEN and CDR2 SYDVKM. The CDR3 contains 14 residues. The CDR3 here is CASILWTNAGDLFF. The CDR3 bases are TGTGCCAGCATTTTATGGACCAACGCCGGGGATCTGTTTTTT.

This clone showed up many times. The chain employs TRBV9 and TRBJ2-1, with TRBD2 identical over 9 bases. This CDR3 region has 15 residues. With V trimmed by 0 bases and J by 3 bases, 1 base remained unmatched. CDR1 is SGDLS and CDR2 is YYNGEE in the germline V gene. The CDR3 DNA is TGTGCCAGCAGCGTAGCGCGGGAGGGCTACAATGAGCAGTTCTTC. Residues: CASSVAREGYNEQFF.

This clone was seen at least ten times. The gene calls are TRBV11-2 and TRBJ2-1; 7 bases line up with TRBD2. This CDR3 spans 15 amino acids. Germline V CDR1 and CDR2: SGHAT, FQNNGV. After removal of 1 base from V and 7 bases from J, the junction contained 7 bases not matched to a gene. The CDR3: CASSLGAGEWNEQFF. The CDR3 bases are TGTGCCAGCAGCTTAGGGGCGGGAGAGTGGAATGAGCAGTTCTTC.

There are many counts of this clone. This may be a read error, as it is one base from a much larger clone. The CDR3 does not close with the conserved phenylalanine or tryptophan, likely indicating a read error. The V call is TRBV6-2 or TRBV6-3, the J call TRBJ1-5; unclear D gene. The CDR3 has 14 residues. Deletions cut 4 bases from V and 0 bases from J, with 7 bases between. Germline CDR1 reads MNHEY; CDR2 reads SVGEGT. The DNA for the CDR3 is TGTGCCAGCAGTTCCACATCTAGCAATCAGCCCCAGCATTCT. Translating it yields CASSSTSSNQPQHS.

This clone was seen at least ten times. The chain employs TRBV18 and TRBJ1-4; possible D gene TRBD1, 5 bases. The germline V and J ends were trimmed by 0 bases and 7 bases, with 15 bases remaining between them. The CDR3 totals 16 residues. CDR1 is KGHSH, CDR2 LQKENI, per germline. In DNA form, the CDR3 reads TGTGCCAGCTCACCACCGTCGGGGACTCGGGGTGAAAAACTGTTTTTT. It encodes CASSPPSGTRGEKLFF. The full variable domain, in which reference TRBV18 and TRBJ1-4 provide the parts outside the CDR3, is NAGVMQNPRHLVRRRGQEARLRCSPMKGHSHVYWYRQLPEEGLKFMVYLQKENIIDESGMPKERFSAEFPKEGPSILRIQQVVRGDSAAYFCASSPPSGTRGEKLFFGSGTQLSVL.

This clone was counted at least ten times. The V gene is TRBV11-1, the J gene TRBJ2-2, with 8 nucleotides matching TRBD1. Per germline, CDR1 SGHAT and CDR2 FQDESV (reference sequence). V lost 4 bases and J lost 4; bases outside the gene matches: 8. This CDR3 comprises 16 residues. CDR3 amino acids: CASSSGTGGPTGELFF. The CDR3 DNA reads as TGTGCCAGCAGCTCGGGTACAGGGGGGCCCACCGGGGAGCTGTTTTTT.

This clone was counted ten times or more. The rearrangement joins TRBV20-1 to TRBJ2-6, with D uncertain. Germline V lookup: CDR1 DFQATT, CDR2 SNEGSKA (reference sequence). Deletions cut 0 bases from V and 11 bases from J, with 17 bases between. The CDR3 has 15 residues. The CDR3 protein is CSARDGHLDSYVLTF. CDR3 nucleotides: TGCAGTGCTAGAGATGGCCATCTAGACTCTTACGTCCTGACTTTC.

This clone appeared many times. The chain's CDR3 is CASSHPGLAGGAYNEQFF. The CDR3 coding sequence is TGTGCCAGCAGCCACCCGGGACTAGCGGGAGGCGCCTACAATGAGCAGTTCTTC. The J gene is TRBJ2-1, the V gene TRBV7-2; 15 bases align to TRBD2. CDR3 length equals 18 residues. Germline lookup yields CDR1 SGHTA and CDR2 FQGNSA. Unmatched junction bases numbered 7, after V lost 5 bases and J lost 2 bases.

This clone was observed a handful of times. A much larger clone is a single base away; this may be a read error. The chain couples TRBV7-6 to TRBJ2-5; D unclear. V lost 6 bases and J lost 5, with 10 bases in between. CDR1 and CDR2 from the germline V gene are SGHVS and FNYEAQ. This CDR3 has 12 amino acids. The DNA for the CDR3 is TGTGCCAGCAGTCTAACTCGGGAGACCCAGTACTTC. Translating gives CASSLTRETQYF.

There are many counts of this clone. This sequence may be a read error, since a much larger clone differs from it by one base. CDR3 nucleotide sequence: TGTGCCAGTAGTCAACAGGGTGGGAGCACCGAGGAGCTGTTTTTT. Amino acids: CASSQQGGSTEELFF. The chain uses TRBV19 and TRBJ2-2; TRBD1 might be the D (6 bases). Germline CDR1 is LNHDA and CDR2 is SQIVND (reference sequence). The CDR3 spans 15 residues.

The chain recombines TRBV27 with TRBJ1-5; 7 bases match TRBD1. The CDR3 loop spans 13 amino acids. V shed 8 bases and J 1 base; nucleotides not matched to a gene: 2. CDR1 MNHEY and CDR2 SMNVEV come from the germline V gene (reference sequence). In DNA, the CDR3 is TGTGCCAGCGCGGGACAGAGCAATCAGCCCCAGCATTTT. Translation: CASAGQSNQPQHF.

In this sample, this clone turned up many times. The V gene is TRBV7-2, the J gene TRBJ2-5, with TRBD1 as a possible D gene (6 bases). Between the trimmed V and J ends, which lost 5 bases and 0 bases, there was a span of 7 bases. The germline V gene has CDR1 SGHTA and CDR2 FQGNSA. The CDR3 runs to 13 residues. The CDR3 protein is CASSRTDQETQYF. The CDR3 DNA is TGTGCCAGCAGCCGGACAGACCAAGAGACCCAGTACTTC.

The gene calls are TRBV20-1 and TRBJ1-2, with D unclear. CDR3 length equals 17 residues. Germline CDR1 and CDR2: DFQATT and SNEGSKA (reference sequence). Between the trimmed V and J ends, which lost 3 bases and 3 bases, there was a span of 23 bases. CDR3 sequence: CSARPPSVARVYYGYTF. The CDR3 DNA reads TGCAGTGCTAGGCCCCCCTCGGTCGCTCGGGTCTACTATGGCTACACCTTC.

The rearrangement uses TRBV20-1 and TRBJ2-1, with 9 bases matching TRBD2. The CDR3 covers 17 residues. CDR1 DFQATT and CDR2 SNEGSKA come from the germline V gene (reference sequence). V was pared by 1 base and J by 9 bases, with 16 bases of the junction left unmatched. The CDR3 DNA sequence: TGCAGTGCTAGAGCCAATGGCCTAGCGGGGATACAAGGTGAGCAGTTCTTC. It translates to CSARANGLAGIQGEQFF.

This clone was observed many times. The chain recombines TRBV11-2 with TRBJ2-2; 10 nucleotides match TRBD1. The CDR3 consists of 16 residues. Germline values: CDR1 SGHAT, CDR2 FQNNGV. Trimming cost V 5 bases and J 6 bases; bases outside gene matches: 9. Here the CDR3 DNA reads TGTGCCAGCAGCCAACGTCCCGGGACAGGGGCCGGGGAGCTGTTTTTT. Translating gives CASSQRPGTGAGELFF.

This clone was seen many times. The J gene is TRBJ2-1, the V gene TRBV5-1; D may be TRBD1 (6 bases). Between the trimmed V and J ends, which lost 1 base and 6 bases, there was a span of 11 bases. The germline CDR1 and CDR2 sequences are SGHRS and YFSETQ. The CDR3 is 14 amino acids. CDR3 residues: CASSLLQGPNEQFF. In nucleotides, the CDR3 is TGCGCCAGCAGCTTGTTACAGGGACCCAATGAGCAGTTCTTC.

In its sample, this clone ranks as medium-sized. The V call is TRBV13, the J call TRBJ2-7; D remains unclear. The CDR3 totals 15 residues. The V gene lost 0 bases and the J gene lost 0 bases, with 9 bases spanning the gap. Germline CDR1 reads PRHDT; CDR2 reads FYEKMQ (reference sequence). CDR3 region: CASSLGTRSSYEQYF. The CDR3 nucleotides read TGTGCCAGCAGCTTAGGCACGAGGAGCTCCTACGAGCAGTACTTC.

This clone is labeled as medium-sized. The CDR3 loop is CATGRTGENEQFF. CDR3 bases: TGTGCCACCGGAAGGACAGGGGAGAATGAGCAGTTCTTC. J is TRBJ2-1 and V is TRBV10-3; 9 bases agree with TRBD1. Looked up from germline, CDR1 is ENHRY and CDR2 is SYGVKD. The CDR3 sequence is 13 residues long. V shed 10 bases, J shed 7 bases, and the junction held 8 bases outside the gene matches.